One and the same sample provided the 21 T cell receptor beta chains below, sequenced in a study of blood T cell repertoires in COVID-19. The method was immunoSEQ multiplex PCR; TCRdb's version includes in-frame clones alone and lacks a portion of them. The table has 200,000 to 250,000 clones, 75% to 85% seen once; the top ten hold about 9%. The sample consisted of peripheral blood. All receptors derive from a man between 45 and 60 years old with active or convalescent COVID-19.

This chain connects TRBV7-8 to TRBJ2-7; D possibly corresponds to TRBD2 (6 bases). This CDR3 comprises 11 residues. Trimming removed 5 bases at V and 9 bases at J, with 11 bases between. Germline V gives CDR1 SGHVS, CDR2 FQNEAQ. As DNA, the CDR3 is TGTGCCAGCAGCACCAGGGACTTGCAGTACTTC. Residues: CASSTRDLQYF. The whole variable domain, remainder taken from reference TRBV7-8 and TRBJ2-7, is GAGVSQSPRYKVAKRGQDVALRCDPISGHVSLFWYQQALGQGPEFLTYFQNEAQLDKSGLPSDRFFAERPEGSVSTLKIQRTQQEDSAVYLCASSTRDLQYFGPGTRLTVT.

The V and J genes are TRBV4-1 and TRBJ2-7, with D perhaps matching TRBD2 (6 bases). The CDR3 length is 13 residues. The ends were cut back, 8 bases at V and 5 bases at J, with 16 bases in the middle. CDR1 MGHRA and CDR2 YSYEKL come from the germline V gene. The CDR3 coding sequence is TGCGCCAGCCCCCGGGGGAGGAAGGACGAGCAGTACGTC. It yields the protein CASPRGRKDEQYV.

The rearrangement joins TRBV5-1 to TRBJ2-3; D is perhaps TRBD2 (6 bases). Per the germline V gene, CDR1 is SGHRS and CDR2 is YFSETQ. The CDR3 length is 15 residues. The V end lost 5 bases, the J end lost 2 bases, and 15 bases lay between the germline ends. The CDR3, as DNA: TGCGCCAGCAGGGGAGGCGGGATCCTCACAGATACGCAGTATTTT. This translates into CASRGGGILTDTQYF.

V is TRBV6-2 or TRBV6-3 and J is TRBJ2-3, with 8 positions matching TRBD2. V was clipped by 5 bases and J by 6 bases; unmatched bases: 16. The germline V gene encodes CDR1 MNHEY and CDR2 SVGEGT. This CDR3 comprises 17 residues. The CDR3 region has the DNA TGTGCCAGCAGTACCGGACGGAAGCGGGAGTACGCGGATACGCAGTATTTT. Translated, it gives CASSTGRKREYADTQYF.

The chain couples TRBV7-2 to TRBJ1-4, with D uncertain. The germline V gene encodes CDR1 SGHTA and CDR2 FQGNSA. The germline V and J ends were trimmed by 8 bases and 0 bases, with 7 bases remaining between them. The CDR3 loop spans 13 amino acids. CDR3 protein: CASSYATNEKLFF. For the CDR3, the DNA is TGTGCCAGCTCCTATGCAACTAATGAAAAACTGTTTTTT.

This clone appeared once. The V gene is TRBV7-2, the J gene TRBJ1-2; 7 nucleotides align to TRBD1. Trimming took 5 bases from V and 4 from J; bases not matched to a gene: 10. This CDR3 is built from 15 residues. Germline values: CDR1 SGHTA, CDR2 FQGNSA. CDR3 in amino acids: CASSTPRTGLYGYTF. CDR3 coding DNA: TGTGCCAGCAGCACCCCCCGGACAGGCCTCTATGGCTACACCTTC.

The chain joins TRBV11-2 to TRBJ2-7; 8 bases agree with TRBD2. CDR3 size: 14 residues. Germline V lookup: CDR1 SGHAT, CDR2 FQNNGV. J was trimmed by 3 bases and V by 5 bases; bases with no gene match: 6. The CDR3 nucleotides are TGTGCCAGCAGCCCGCTAGCGGGCTACTACGAGCAGTACTTC. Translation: CASSPLAGYYEQYF.

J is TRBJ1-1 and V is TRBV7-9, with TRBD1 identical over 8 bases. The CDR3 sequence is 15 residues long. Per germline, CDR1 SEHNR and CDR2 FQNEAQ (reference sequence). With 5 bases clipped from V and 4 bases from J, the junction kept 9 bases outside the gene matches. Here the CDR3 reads CASSPYTGGSTEAFF. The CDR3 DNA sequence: TGTGCCAGCAGCCCCTACACAGGGGGAAGCACTGAAGCTTTCTTT.

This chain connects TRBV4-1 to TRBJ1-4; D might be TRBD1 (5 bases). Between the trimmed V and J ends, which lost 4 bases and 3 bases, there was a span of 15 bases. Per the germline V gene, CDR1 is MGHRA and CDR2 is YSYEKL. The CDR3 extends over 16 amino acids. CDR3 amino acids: CASSRQMGGANEKLFF. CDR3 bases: TGCGCCAGCAGCCGTCAGATGGGGGGGGCTAATGAAAAACTGTTTTTT.

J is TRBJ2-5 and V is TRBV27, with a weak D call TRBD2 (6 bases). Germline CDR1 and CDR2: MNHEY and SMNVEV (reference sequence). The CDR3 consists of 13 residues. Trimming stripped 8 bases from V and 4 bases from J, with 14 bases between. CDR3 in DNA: TGTGCCAGCGCACCGGGAGCTTTAGAGACCCAGTACTTC. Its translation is CASAPGALETQYF.

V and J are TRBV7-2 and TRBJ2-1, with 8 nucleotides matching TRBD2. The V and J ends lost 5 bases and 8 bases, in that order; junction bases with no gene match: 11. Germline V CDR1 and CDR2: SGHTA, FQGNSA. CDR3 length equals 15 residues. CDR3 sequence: CASSLRAGVIYEQFF. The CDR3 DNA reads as TGTGCCAGCAGCCTCAGAGCGGGAGTAATTTATGAGCAGTTCTTC.

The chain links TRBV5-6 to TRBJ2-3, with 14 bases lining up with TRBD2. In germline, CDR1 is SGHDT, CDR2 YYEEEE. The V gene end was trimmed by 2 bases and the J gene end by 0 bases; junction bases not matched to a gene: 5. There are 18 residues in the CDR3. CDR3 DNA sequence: TGTGCCAGCAGCTTAAGACTAGCGGGGGGGCTAAGCACAGATACGCAGTATTTT. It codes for CASSLRLAGGLSTDTQYF.

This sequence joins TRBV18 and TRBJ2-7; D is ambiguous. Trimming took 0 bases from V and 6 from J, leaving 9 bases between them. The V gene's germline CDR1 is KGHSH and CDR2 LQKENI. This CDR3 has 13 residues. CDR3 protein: CASSPPSVGEQYF. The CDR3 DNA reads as TGTGCCAGCTCACCACCGAGCGTGGGCGAGCAGTACTTC.

Here the CDR3 DNA reads TGCGCCAGCAGCTTTCGGAGTAGCGGGGGGAGGAATGAGCAGTTCTTC. Amino acid sequence: CASSFRSSGGRNEQFF. The chain is built from TRBV5-1 and TRBJ2-1; 10 nucleotides agree with TRBD2. Germline V gene data show CDR1 as SGHRS and CDR2 as YFSETQ. This CDR3 region has 16 residues. V was pared by 2 bases and J by 7 bases, with 9 bases of the junction left unmatched.

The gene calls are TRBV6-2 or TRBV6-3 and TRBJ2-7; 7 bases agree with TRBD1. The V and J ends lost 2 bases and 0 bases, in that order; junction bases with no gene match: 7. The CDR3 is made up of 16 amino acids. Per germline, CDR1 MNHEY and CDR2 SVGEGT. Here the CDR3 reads CASSYSRDSYSYEQYF. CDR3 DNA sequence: TGTGCCAGCAGTTACAGCCGGGACAGTTACTCCTACGAGCAGTACTTC.

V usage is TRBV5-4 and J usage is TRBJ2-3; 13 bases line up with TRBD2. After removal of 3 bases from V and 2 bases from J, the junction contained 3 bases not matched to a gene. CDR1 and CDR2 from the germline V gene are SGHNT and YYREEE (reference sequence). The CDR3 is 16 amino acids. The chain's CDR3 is CASSSGTSGDTDTQYF. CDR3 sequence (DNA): TGTGCCAGCAGCTCCGGGACTAGCGGGGACACAGATACGCAGTATTTT.

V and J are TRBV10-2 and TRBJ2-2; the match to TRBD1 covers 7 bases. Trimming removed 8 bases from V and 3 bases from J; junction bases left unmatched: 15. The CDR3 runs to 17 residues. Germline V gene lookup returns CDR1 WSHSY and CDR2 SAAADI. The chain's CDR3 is CASSSPQDRVDTGELFF. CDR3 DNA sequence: TGCGCCAGCTCCAGTCCCCAAGACAGGGTGGACACCGGGGAGCTGTTTTTT.

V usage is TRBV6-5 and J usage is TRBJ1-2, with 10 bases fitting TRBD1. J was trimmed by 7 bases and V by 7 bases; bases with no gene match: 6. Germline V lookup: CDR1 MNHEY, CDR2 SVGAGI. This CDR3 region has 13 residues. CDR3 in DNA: TGTGCCAGCACTCTGACAGGGGGCCTTGGCTACACCTTC. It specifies CASTLTGGLGYTF.

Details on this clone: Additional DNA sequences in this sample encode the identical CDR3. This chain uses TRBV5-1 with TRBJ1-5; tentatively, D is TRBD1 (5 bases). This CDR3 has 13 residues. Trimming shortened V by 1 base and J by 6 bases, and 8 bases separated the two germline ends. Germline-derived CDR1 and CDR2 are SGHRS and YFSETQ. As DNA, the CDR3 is TGCGCCAGCAGCTTGTCAGGGTCTCAGCCCCAGCATTTT. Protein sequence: CASSLSGSQPQHF.

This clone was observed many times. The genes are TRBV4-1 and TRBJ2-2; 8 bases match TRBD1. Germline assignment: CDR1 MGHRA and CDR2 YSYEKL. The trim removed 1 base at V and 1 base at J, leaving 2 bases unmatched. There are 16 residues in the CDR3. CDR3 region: CASSQVGQGNTGELFF. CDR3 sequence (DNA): TGCGCCAGCAGCCAAGTAGGACAGGGGAACACCGGGGAGCTGTTTTTT.

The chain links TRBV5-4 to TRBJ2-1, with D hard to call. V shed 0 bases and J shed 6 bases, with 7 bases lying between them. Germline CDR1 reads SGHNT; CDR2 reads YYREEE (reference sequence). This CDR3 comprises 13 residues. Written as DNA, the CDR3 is TGTGCCAGCAGCTTGGCTAGTCTCAATGAGCAGTTCTTC. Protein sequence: CASSLASLNEQFF.